This TCR beta chain emerged from a study of CD8 T cells in Susac syndrome (dated by TCRdb to about 2019). About the full investigation: Of the Susac syndrome patients who were sequenced, more than 5 had clinically active disease and roughly 8 were in clinical remission. At blood withdrawal, Susac syndrome patients were therapy-naive, treated with corticosteroids (with IVIg additionally given to some), or treated with IVIg alone. Whether CD8+ T cell activation and differentiation in Susac syndrome was antigen driven was tested using repertoire sequencing. What the work shows at the level of the full study, not this receptor alone: The number of individuals in the TCR sequencing and HLA analysis was acknowledged as relatively small. The CD4+ T cell repertoire of patients with Susac syndrome showed no detectable clonal expansion.

Trimming leaves V shorter by 3 bases and J shorter by 7 bases, with the junction holding 10 bases beyond the gene matches. Its CDR3 holds 14 amino acids, cysteine through phenylalanine. Of all the DNA, just the CDR3 is kept, 42 bases in frame from base 1. CDR1 and CDR2 (DFQATT, SNEGSKA) derive from the germline V gene (reference sequence). RNA was extracted with the RNeasy kit and about 0.5 to 1 ug was reverse transcribed using random hexamers. The immunoSEQ multiplex PCR assay, which covers 54 Vbeta and 13 Jbeta segments, was used to amplify TCR beta CDR3 regions. PCR amplification bias was corrected by using a synthetic template baseline for primer optimization and computational correction. The original pipeline was this. Reads were assigned to V, D and J genes according to IMGT and analyzed in immunoSEQ Analyzer, with only productive sequences retained. Clonality was computed as one minus Shannon entropy normalized by log2 of the number of productive unique sequences. For each patient and control, public and private clones were evaluated among the 100 most prevalent clones. Clones were defined as Susac-specific when absent from the healthy and MS cohorts, from about a thousand published viral clones and from other ImmuneACCESS disease sequences. TCRdb passed the public sequencing reads through fastp at Q25 and MiXCR, retaining productive beta sequences. Here each entry gathers all rows of one CDR3 protein and keeps the most common genes and DNA. The authors' filters were not applied to this entry. Within this sample are roughly 200,000 distinct CDR3 sequences, with under 95% of them counted one time only. The top ten clonotypes cover 0.12% of the sample.

About this clonotype itself: Its antigen is currently not known. No base-level quality is on record; no much larger clone is a single base apart.

Peripheral blood CD8+ and CD4+ T cells from healthy donors, Susac syndrome patients and multiple sclerosis patients were profiled using high-throughput TCR beta sequencing. Susac syndrome patients met recently defined diagnostic criteria for definite or probable disease. Bulk CD8+ and CD4+ T cells were purified by magnetic negative isolation, whereas CD8+ TEMRA cells were enriched by FACS. Blood was collected in EDTA tubes and processed within 24 hours, with PBMCs isolated through density gradient centrifugation. PBMCs intended for TCR sequencing were frozen in liquid nitrogen and were later thawed in a 37 degrees C water bath. Purity of sorted or isolated CD4+, CD8+ and CD8+ TEMRA cells was at least 90%.

The sample comprised CD4+ T cells from PBMCs. The sequence links TRBV20-1 to TRBJ2-7; TRBD1 aligns with 9 central bases. The TCR comes from a human donor with Susac syndrome. The CDR3 in this case is CSASPGQGTGEQYF. The DNA sequence is TGCAGTGCTAGTCCGGGACAGGGAACGGGGGAGCAGTACTTC.